One sample yielded the 20 T cell receptor beta chains listed below, sequenced in a study of T-cell reconstitution after alpha-beta-depleted transplantation in children. As it was prepared, the TCRbeta library received unique molecular identifiers. TCRdb processed the PCR reads anew with MiXCR; each CDR3 protein has one entry. The sample has 330,000 or so distinct CDR3 sequences; approximately 10% are singletons. The sequencing used PBMCs from the stem cell graft donor, collected from the stem cell graft. All receptors derive from a human donor who donated a stem cell graft to a child with acute lymphoblastic leukemia.

The chain couples TRBV27 to TRBJ2-3; no reliable D call. Germline V CDR1 and CDR2: MNHEY, SMNVEV (reference sequence). Between the trimmed V and J ends, which lost 1 base and 1 base, there was a span of 12 bases. The CDR3 is made up of 16 amino acids. DNA of the CDR3: TGTGCCAGCAGTTTATGGAGCCAGCCCCGCACAGATACGCAGTATTTT. This translates into CASSLWSQPRTDTQYF.

The gene calls are TRBV12-3 or TRBV12-4 and TRBJ2-5, with TRBD2 matching over 12 bases. This CDR3 comprises 17 residues. V shed 4 bases, J shed 5 bases, and the junction held 11 bases outside the gene matches. The CDR3: CASSSEELAGGLETQYF. DNA for the CDR3: TGTGCCAGCAGTTCCGAGGAACTAGCGGGAGGCTTGGAGACCCAGTACTTC.

The rearrangement uses TRBV11-2 and TRBJ2-1, with D possibly called TRBD1 or TRBD2 (6 bases each). Trimming stripped 1 base from V and 6 bases from J, with 28 bases between. The CDR3 has 20 amino acids. CDR1 SGHAT and CDR2 FQNNGV come from the germline V gene. CDR3 coding DNA: TGTGCCAGCAGCTTAGGCGGGACACTCGGAGTCGGGAGAGAAGTCAATGAGCAGTTCTTC. It codes for CASSLGGTLGVGREVNEQFF.

Regarding this clonotype: This may stem from a read error, because a much larger clone lies one nucleotide away. The rearrangement uses TRBV4-2 and TRBJ2-2; maybe TRBD2 (6 bases). This CDR3 has 14 amino acids. With 2 bases removed from V and 13 bases from J, the gap between germline ends came to 17 bases. Germline V gene lookup returns CDR1 LGHNA and CDR2 YNFKEQ. CDR3 bases: TGTGCCAGCAGCCAAATGGGGAGGATTGAGGGGCTGTTTTTT. It yields the protein CASSQMGRIEGLFF.

The chain recombines TRBV5-1 with TRBJ2-1, with D possibly being TRBD2 (5 bases). This CDR3 spans 14 amino acids. Trimming removed 6 bases from V and 3 bases from J, with 13 bases in between. The germline V gene has CDR1 SGHRS and CDR2 YFSETQ. The CDR3 loop is CASTLGRGYNEQFF. The CDR3 nucleotides read TGCGCCAGCACCCTGGGTCGGGGCTACAATGAGCAGTTCTTC.

As DNA, the CDR3 is TGCGCCAGCAGCTTGGAAAGACGGGAGCGTGACAATGAGCAGTTCTTC. Its translation is CASSLERRERDNEQFF. The chain uses TRBV5-1 and TRBJ2-1; a weak D match, TRBD2 (6 bases). This CDR3 is 16 amino acids long. Germline V lookup: CDR1 SGHRS, CDR2 YFSETQ. Trimming took 0 bases from V and 5 from J, leaving 15 bases between them.

V and J are TRBV5-4 and TRBJ2-5; D perhaps matches TRBD2 (6 bases). Trimming pared 4 bases from V and 1 base from J, leaving 11 bases between. This CDR3 comprises 14 residues. The germline V gene encodes CDR1 SGHNT and CDR2 YYREEE (reference sequence). The CDR3 coding sequence is TGTGCCAGCAGCACTCGGGGGTTCCAAGAGACCCAGTACTTC. Amino acids: CASSTRGFQETQYF.

This sequence joins TRBV19 and TRBJ2-1, with a possible D match to TRBD1 (5 bases). CDR1 and CDR2 (germline): LNHDA, SQIVND (reference sequence). V was clipped by 4 bases and J by 4 bases, with 20 bases between them. CDR3 length: 17 amino acids. CDR3 sequence: CASSSLDGQGYYNEQFF. The CDR3, as DNA: TGTGCCAGTAGTAGCCTTGACGGGCAGGGTTATTACAATGAGCAGTTCTTC.

This clonotype was picked up many times. The chain employs TRBV5-1 and TRBJ2-1, with 7 bases fitting TRBD1. Germline-derived CDR1 and CDR2 are SGHRS and YFSETQ. The V and J ends lost 0 bases and 6 bases, in that order; junction bases with no gene match: 6. This CDR3 comprises 15 residues. The DNA of the CDR3 is TGCGCCAGCAGCTTGGGGGGACAGCAGGGCAATGAGCAGTTCTTC. Encoded protein: CASSLGGQQGNEQFF.

This clonotype was seen more than once but under ten times. The chain joins TRBV4-3 to TRBJ2-7; 9 nucleotides line up with TRBD1. The germline V gene has CDR1 LGHNA and CDR2 YSLEER. The V gene end was trimmed by 0 bases and the J gene end by 4 bases; junction bases not matched to a gene: 10. This CDR3 comprises 17 residues. The CDR3 nucleotides are TGCGCCAGCAGCCAAGATTGGCCGGGACAGGGTTTTTACGAGCAGTACTTC. Its translation is CASSQDWPGQGFYEQYF.

This clonotype was counted a few times. The gene calls are TRBV29-1 and TRBJ2-1; 9 bases are a match to TRBD2. Trimming cost V 4 bases and J 6 bases; bases outside gene matches: 7. The CDR3 runs to 14 residues. The germline V gene has CDR1 SQVTM and CDR2 ANQGSEA. CDR3 sequence: CSVGSGSRSNEQFF. For the CDR3, the DNA is TGCAGCGTTGGTAGCGGGAGTAGGAGCAATGAGCAGTTCTTC.

This clonotype was seen at least ten times. The rearrangement uses TRBV4-2 and TRBJ2-1, with D perhaps assigned TRBD1 or TRBD2 (5 bases each). The CDR3 is made up of 14 amino acids. V lost 0 bases and J 6 bases, leaving 9 bases between the germline ends. Germline V lookup: CDR1 LGHNA, CDR2 YNFKEQ. The CDR3 sequence is CASSQERGPNEQFF. The CDR3 DNA sequence: TGTGCCAGCAGCCAAGAACGGGGCCCCAATGAGCAGTTCTTC.

This clonotype appeared a few times. The rearrangement uses TRBV20-1 and TRBJ2-7, with 13 bases identical to TRBD2. J gave up 2 bases and V 5 bases, and 3 bases lay outside the gene matches. Germline values: CDR1 DFQATT, CDR2 SNEGSKA (reference sequence). The CDR3 consists of 14 residues. CDR3 sequence: CSAQGLAGPYEQYF. The CDR3 DNA sequence: TGCAGTGCTCAGGGACTAGCGGGACCCTACGAGCAGTACTTC.

This chain uses TRBV29-1 with TRBJ2-1; 12 nucleotides align to TRBD2. CDR1 SQVTM and CDR2 ANQGSEA come from the germline V gene. With V trimmed by 6 bases and J by 3 bases, 12 bases remained unmatched. This CDR3 region has 17 residues. The CDR3: CSVVTSGSISLYNEQFF. Written as DNA, the CDR3 is TGCAGCGTCGTGACTAGCGGGAGTATATCCCTCTACAATGAGCAGTTCTTC.

This clonotype showed up just a few times. This rearrangement joins TRBV29-1 to TRBJ2-2, with D perhaps TRBD2 (6 bases). Germline assignment: CDR1 SQVTM and CDR2 ANQGSEA. This CDR3 has 17 amino acids. V was pared by 6 bases and J by 4 bases, with 24 bases between. The CDR3 sequence is CSVVPYYRESLTGELFF. The CDR3 DNA reads TGCAGCGTGGTGCCTTATTATCGGGAGTCTCTCACCGGGGAGCTGTTTTTT.

The V gene is TRBV7-9, the J gene TRBJ2-7, with 11 bases identical to TRBD2. Unmatched junction bases numbered 10, after V lost 4 bases and J lost 2 bases. The CDR3 length is 17 residues. Germline CDR1 is SEHNR and CDR2 is FQNEAQ (reference sequence). CDR3 protein: CASSSTETSGGPYEQYF. CDR3 nucleotides: TGTGCCAGCAGCTCCACGGAAACTAGCGGGGGACCCTACGAGCAGTACTTC.

This clonotype was seen only a few times. The chain recombines TRBV7-9 with TRBJ1-4; the match to TRBD1 covers 8 bases. The trim removed 5 bases at V and 6 bases at J, leaving 8 bases unmatched. This CDR3 is 15 amino acids long. Germline-derived CDR1 and CDR2 are SEHNR and FQNEAQ (reference sequence). CDR3 sequence reads: CASSPMDRVDEKLFF. The DNA of the CDR3 is TGTGCCAGCAGCCCCATGGACAGGGTGGATGAAAAACTGTTTTTT.

This clonotype was found many times. The chain is built from TRBV15 and TRBJ1-6, with D possibly matching TRBD1 (5 bases). The CDR3 extends over 15 amino acids. V was clipped by 0 bases and J by 10 bases, with 13 bases between them. Germline assignment: CDR1 LNHNV and CDR2 YYDKDF (reference sequence). Here the CDR3 DNA reads TGTGCCACCAGCAGAGATCCCAGGGCGGGATCACCCCTCCACTTT. It specifies CATSRDPRAGSPLHF.

The CDR3 bases are TGTGCCAGCAGTTTGGGCTTCTGGGTTTTTATGAATAGTCCCCAGCATTTT. Encoded protein: CASSLGFWVFMNSPQHF. V is TRBV12-3 or TRBV12-4 and J is TRBJ1-5; D unresolved. This CDR3 comprises 17 residues. V shed 3 bases and J shed 10 bases, with 25 bases lying between them.

V and J are TRBV28 and TRBJ1-1; a weak D match, TRBD1 (6 bases). Between the trimmed V and J ends, which lost 3 bases and 3 bases, there was a span of 8 bases. Germline loops: CDR1 MDHEN, CDR2 SYDVKM. CDR3 size: 13 residues. The CDR3 here is CASSLEGDTEAFF. The CDR3 nucleotides are TGTGCCAGCAGTTTGGAGGGGGACACTGAAGCTTTCTTT.